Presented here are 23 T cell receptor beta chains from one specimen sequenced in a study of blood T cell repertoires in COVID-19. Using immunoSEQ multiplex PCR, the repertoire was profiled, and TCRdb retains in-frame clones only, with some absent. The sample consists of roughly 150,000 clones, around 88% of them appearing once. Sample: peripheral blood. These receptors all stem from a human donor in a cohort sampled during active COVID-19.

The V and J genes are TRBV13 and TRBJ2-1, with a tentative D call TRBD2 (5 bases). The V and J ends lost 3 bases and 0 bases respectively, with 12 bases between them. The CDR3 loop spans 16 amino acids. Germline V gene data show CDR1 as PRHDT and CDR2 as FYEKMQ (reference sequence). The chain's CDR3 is CASSFLAASSYNEQFF. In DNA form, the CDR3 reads TGTGCCAGCAGCTTCCTAGCTGCGAGCTCCTACAATGAGCAGTTCTTC.

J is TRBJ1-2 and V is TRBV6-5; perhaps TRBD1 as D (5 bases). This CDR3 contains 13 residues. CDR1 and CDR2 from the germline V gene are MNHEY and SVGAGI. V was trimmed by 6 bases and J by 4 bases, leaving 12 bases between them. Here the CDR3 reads CASSPDRIYGYTF. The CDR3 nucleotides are TGTGCCAGCAGCCCCGACAGAATCTATGGCTACACCTTC.

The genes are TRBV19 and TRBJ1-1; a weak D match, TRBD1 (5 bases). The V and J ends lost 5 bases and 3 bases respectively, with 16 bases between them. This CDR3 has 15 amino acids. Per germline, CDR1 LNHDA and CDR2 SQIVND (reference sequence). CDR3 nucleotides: TGTGCCAGTAGTTGGATGGGGCTTGGAGACACTGAAGCTTTCTTT. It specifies CASSWMGLGDTEAFF.

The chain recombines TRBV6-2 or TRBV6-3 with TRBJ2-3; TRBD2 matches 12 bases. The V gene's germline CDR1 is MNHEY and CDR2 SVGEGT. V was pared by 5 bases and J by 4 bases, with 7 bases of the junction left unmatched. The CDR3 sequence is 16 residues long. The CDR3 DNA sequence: TGTGCCAGCAGTCAAAGACTAGCGGGGGCTCCAGATACGCAGTATTTT. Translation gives CASSQRLAGAPDTQYF.

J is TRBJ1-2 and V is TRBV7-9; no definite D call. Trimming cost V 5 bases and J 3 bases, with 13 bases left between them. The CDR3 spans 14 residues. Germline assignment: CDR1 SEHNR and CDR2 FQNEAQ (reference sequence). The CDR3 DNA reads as TGTGCCAGCAGCCTCCTGGGCGGGTACTATGGCTACACCTTC. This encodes CASSLLGGYYGYTF.

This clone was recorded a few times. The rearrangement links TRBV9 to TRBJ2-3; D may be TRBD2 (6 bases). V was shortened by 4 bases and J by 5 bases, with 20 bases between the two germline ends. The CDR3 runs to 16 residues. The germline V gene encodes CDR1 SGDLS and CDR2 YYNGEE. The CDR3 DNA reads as TGTGCCAGCAGCTCTATGGGCGGGGCGGGGCTAGATACGCAGTATTTT. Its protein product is CASSSMGGAGLDTQYF.

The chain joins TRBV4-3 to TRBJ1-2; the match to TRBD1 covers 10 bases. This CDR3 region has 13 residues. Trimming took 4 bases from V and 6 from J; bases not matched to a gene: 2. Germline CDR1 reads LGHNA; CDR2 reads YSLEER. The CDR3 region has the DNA TGCGCCAGCAGCCCGGACAGGGGGAATGGCTACACCTTC. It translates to CASSPDRGNGYTF.

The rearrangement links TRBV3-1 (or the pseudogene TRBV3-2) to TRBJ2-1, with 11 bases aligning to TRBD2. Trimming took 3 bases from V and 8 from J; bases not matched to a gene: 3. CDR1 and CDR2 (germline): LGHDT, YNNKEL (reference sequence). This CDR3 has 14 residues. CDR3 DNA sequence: TGTGCCAGCAGCCAGGGACTAGCGGTCTATGAGCAGTTCTTC. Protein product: CASSQGLAVYEQFF.

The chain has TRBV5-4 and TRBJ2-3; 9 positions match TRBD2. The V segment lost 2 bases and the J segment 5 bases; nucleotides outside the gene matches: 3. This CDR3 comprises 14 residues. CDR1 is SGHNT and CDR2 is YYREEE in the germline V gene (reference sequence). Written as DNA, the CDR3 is TGTGCCAGCAGCTTAAGCGGGGGGCGAGATACGCAGTATTTT. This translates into CASSLSGGRDTQYF. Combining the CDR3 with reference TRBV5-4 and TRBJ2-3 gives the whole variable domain ETGVTQSPTHLIKTRGQQVTLRCSSQSGHNTVSWYQQALGQGPQFIFQYYREEENGRGNFPPRFSGLQFPNYSSELNVNALELDDSALYLCASSLSGGRDTQYFGPGTRLTVL.

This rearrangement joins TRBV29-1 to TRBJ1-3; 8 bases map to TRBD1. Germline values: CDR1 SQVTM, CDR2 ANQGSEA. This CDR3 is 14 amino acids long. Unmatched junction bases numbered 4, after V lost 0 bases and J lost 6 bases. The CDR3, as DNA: TGCAGCGTTGAAGATCCAGGGGGCGAAAACACCATATATTTT. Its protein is CSVEDPGGENTIYF.

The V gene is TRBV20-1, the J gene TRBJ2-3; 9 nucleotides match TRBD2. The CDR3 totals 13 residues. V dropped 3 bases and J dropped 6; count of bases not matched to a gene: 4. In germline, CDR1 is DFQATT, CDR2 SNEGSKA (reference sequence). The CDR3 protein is CSASPRGGDTQYF. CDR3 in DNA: TGCAGTGCTAGTCCGCGGGGGGGTGATACGCAGTATTTT.

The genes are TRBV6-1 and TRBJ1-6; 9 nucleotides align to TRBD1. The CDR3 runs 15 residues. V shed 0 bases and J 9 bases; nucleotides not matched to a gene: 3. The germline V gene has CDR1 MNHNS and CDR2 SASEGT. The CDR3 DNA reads TGTGCCAGCAGTGAAGCAGGGACAGGGACTTCACCCCTCCACTTT. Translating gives CASSEAGTGTSPLHF.

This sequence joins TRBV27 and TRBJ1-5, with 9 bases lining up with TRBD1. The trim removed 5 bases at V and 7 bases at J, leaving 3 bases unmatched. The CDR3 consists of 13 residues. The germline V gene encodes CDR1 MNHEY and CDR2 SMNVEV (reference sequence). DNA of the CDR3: TGTGCCAGCAGTACAGGGGGCTGGCAGCCCCAGCATTTT. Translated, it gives CASSTGGWQPQHF.

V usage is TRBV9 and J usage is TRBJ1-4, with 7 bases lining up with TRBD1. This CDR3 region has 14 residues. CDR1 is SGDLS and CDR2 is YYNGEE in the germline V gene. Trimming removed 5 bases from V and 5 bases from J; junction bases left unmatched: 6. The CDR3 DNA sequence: TGTGCCAGCAGTCCGGGGACAGAGAATGAAAAACTGTTTTTT. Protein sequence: CASSPGTENEKLFF.

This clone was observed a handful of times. CDR3 amino acids: CASSLGTGLTYEQYF. The CDR3, as DNA: TGTGCCAGCAGCTTAGGGACAGGGCTGACCTACGAGCAGTACTTC. The chain uses TRBV5-4 and TRBJ2-7; 9 nucleotides match TRBD1. The CDR3 is 15 amino acids. The ends lost 2 bases at V and 2 bases at J; junction bases unmatched: 5. Germline V gene sequence: CDR1 SGHNT, CDR2 YYREEE (reference sequence).

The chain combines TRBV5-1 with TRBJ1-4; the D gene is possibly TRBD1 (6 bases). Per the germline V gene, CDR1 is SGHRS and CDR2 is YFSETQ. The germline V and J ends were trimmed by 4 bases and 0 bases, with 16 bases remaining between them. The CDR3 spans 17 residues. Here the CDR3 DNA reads TGCGCCAGCAGCGACCGTCGGGACATTTCAACTAATGAAAAACTGTTTTTT. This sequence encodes CASSDRRDISTNEKLFF.

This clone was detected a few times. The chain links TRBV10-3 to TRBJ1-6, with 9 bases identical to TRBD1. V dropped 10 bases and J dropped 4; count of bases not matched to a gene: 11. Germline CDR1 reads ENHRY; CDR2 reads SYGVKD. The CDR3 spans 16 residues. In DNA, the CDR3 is TGTGCCACCCAAAATATTGACAGGGGGTATAATTCACCCCTCCACTTT. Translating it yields CATQNIDRGYNSPLHF.

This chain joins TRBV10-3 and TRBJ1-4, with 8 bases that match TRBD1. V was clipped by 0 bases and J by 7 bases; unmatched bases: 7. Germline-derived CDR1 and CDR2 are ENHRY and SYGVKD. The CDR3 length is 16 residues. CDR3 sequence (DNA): TGTGCCATCAGTGAGTCTGGACAGGGAAGAAGTGAAAAACTGTTTTTT. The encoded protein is CAISESGQGRSEKLFF.

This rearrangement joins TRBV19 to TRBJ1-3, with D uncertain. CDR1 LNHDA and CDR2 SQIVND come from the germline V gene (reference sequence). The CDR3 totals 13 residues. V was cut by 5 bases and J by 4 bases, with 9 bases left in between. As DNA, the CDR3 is TGTGCCAGTAGTCTAAGTTCCGGAAACACCATATATTTT. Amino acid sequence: CASSLSSGNTIYF.

CDR3 sequence (DNA): TGTGCCAGCAGCTCGGACAGGATGAACACTGAAGCTTTCTTT. Translation: CASSSDRMNTEAFF. This rearrangement joins TRBV11-2 to TRBJ1-1; TRBD1 aligns across 7 bases. Trimming took 4 bases from V and 0 from J; bases not matched to a gene: 2. Germline V gene lookup returns CDR1 SGHAT and CDR2 FQNNGV. The length of the CDR3 is 14 residues.

CDR3 DNA: TGCGCCAGCAGCGCCTTAGCGGGGAGAGCCCAAGAGACCCAGTACTTC. Its translation: CASSALAGRAQETQYF. The V call is TRBV5-1, the J call TRBJ2-5, with TRBD2 matching over 8 bases. With 4 bases clipped from V and 1 base from J, the junction kept 9 bases outside the gene matches. Germline CDR1 reads SGHRS; CDR2 reads YFSETQ. The CDR3 extends over 16 amino acids.

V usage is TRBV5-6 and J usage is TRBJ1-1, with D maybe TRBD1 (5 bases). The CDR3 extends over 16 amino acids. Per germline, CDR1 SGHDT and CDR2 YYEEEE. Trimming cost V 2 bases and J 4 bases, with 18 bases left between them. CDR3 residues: CASSFWGARGGTEAFF. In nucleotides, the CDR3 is TGTGCCAGCAGCTTTTGGGGTGCCCGGGGGGGCACTGAAGCTTTCTTT.

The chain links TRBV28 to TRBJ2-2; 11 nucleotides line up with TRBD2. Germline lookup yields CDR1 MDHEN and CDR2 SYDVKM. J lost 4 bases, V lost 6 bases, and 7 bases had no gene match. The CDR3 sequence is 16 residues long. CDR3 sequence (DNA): TGTGCCAGCAGCCTCATAGCGGGGGGGCTCACCGGGGAGCTGTTTTTT. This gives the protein CASSLIAGGLTGELFF. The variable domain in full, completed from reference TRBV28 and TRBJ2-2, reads DVKVTQSSRYLVKRTGEKVFLECVQDMDHENMFWYRQDPGLGLRLIYFSYDVKMKEKGDIPEGYSVSREKKERFSLILESASTNQTSMYLCASSLIAGGLTGELFFGEGSRLTVL.